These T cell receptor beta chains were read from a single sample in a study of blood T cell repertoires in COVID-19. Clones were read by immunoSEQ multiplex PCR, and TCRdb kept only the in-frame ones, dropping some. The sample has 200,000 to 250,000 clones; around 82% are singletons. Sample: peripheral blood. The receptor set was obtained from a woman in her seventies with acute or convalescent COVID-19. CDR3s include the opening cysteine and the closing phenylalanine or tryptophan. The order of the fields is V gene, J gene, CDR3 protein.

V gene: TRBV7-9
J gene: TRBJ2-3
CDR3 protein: CASSTRTGTDTQYF

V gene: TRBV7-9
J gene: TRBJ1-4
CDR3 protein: CASSFQGANEKLFF

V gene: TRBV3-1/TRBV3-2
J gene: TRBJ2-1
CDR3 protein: CASSQDQIGGTYNEQFF

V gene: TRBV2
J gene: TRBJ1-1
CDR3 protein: CASIPDRGGQAFF

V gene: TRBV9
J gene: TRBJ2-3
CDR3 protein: CASSVVSSGVTDTQYF

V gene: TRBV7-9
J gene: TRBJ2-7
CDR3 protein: CASSPNIRASGGYEQYF

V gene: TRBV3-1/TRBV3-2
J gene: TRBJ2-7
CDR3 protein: CASSQAPSGRISYEQYF

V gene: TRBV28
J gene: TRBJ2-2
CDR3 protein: CASSPPGSTSTGELFF

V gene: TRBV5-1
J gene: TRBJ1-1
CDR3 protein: CASSYGQSEAFF

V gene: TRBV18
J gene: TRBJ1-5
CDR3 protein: CASSPGGPYSNQPQHF

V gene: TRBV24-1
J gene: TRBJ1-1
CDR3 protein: CATSDPRQGSSEAFF